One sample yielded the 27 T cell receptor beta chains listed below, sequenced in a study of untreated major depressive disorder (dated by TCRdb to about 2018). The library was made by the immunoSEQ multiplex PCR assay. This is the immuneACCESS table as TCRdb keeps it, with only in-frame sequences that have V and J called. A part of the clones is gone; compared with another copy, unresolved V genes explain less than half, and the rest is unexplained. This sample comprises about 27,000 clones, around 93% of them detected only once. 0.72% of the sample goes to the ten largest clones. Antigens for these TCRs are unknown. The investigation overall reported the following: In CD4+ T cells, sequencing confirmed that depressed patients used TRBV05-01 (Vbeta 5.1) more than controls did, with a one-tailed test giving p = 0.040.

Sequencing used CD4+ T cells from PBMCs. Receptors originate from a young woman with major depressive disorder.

CDR3 sequence: CASSWDRYNQPQHF. CDR3 nucleotides: TGTGCCAGCAGCTGGGACAGGTACAATCAGCCCCAGCATTTT. The chain combines TRBV2 with TRBJ1-5; 8 bases agree with TRBD1. CDR1 is SNHLY, CDR2 FYNNEI, per germline. With 6 bases clipped from V and 3 bases from J, the junction kept 4 bases outside the gene matches. This CDR3 comprises 14 residues. Full variable domain (remainder filled in from reference TRBV2 and TRBJ1-5): EPEVTQTPSHQVTQMGQEVILRCVPISNHLYFYWYRQILGQKVEFLVSFYNNEISEKSEIFDDQFSVERPDGSNFTLKIRSTKLEDSAMYFCASSWDRYNQPQHFGDGTRLSIL.

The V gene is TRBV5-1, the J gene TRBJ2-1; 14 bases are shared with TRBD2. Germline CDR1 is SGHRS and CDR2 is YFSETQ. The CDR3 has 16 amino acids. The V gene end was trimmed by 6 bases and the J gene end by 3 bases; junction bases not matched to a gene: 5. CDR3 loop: CASNLGLAGDYNEQFF. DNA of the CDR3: TGCGCCAGCAACCTGGGACTAGCGGGGGACTACAATGAGCAGTTCTTC.

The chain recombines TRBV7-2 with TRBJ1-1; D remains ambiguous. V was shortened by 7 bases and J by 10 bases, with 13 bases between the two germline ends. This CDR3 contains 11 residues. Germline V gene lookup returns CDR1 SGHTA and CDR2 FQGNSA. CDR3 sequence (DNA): TGTGCCAGCACTCCCCCACCGGGAGCTTTCTTT. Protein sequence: CASTPPPGAFF.

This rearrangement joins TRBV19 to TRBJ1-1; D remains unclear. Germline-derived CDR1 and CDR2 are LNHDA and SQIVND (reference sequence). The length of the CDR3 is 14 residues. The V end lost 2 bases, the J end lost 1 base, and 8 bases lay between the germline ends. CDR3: CASSITPENTEAFF. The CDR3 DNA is TGTGCCAGTAGTATAACCCCAGAGAACACTGAAGCTTTCTTT.

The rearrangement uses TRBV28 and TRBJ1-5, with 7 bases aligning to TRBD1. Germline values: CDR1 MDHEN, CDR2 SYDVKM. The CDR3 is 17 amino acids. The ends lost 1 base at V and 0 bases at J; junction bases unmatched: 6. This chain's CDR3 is CASSLFGTVYSNQPQHF. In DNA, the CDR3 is TGTGCCAGCAGTTTATTCGGGACAGTTTATAGCAATCAGCCCCAGCATTTT.

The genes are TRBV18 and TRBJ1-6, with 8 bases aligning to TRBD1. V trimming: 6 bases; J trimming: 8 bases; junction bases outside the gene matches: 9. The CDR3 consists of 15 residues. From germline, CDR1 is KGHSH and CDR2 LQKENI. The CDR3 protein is CASSRATGEDSPLHF. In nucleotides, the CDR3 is TGTGCCAGCTCCCGCGCGACAGGGGAAGATTCACCCCTCCACTTT.

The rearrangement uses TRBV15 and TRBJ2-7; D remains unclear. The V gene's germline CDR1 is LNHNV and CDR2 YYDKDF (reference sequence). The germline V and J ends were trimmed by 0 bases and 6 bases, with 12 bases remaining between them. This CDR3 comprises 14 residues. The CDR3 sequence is CATSRDTGVTEQYF. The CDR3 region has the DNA TGTGCCACCAGCAGAGATACGGGCGTCACCGAGCAGTACTTC.

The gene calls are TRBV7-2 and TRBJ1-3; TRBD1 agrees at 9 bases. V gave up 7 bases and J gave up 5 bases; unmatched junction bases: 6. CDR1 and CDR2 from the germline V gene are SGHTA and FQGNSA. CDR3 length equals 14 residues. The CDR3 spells CASTMGQGRNTIYF. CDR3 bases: TGTGCCAGCACCATGGGACAGGGTAGAAACACCATATATTTT.

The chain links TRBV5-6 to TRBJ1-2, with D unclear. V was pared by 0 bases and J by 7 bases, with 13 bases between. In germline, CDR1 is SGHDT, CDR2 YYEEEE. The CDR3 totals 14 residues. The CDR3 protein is CASSLVDIPGGYTF. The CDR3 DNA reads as TGTGCCAGCAGCTTGGTAGACATTCCGGGTGGCTACACCTTC.

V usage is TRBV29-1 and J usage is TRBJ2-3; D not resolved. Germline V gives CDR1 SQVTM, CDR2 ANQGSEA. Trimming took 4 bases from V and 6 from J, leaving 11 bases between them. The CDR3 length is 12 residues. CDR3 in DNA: TGCAGCGTTGCGGTCCAAAGGGATACGCAGTATTTT. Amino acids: CSVAVQRDTQYF.

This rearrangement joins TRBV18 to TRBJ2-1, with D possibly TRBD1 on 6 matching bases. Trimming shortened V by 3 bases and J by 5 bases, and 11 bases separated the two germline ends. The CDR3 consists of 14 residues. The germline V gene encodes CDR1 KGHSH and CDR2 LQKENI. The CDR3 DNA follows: TGTGCCAGCTCACCCCTTACAGGGAACAATGAGCAGTTCTTC. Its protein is CASSPLTGNNEQFF.

For the CDR3, the DNA is TGTGCCAGCAGCTTATTGAGGGACGGCTACACCTTC. As protein: CASSLLRDGYTF. The gene calls are TRBV7-8 and TRBJ1-2; maybe TRBD1 (5 bases). V was cut by 2 bases and J by 8 bases, with 9 bases left in between. CDR3 length: 12 amino acids. Looked up from germline, CDR1 is SGHVS and CDR2 is FQNEAQ.

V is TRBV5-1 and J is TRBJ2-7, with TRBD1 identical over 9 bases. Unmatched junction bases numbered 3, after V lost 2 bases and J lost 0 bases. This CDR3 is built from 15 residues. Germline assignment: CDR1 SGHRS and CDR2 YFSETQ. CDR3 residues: CASSLGQGHSYEQYF. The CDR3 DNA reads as TGCGCCAGCAGCTTAGGACAGGGGCACTCCTACGAGCAGTACTTC. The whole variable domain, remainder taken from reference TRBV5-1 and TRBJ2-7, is KAGVTQTPRYLIKTRGQQVTLSCSPISGHRSVSWYQQTPGQGLQFLFEYFSETQRNKGNFPGRFSGRQFSNSRSEMNVSTLELGDSALYLCASSLGQGHSYEQYFGPGTRLTVT.

CDR3 bases: TGTGCCACACGCTTGAGCGGGGGCCATGAGCAGTTCTTC. Its protein is CATRLSGGHEQFF. The rearrangement uses TRBV25-1 and TRBJ2-1; 8 bases line up with TRBD2. The CDR3 runs 13 residues. Germline lookup yields CDR1 MGHDK and CDR2 SYGVNS. Trimming removed 10 bases from V and 8 bases from J; junction bases left unmatched: 10.

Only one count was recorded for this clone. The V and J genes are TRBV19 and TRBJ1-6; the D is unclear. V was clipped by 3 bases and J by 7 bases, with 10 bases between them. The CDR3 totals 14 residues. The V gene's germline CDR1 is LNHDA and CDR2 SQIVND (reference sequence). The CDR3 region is CASSIRTQNSPLHF. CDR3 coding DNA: TGTGCCAGTAGTATTAGGACCCAAAATTCACCCCTCCACTTT.

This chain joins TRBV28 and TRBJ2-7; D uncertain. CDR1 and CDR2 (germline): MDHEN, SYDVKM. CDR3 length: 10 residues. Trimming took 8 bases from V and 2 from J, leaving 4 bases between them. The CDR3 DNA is TGTGCCAGCGCCGCCTACGAGCAGTACTTC. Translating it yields CASAAYEQYF.

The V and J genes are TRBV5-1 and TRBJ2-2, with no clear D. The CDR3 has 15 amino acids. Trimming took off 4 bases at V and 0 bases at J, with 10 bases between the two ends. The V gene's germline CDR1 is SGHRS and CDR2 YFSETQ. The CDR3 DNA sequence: TGCGCCAGCAGCGGAACAGCCGCGAACACCGGGGAGCTGTTTTTT. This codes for CASSGTAANTGELFF.

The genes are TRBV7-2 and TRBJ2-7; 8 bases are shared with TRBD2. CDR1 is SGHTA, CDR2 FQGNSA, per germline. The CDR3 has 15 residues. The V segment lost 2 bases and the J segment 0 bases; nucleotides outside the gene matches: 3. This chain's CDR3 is CASSLLAGLSYEQYF. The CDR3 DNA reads TGTGCCAGCAGCTTACTAGCGGGTCTCTCCTACGAGCAGTACTTC.

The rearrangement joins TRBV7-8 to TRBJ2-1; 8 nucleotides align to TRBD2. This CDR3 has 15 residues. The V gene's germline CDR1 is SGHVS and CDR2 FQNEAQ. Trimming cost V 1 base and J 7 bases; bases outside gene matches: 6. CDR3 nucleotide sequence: TGTGCCAGCAGCTTAGGTAGCGGGGCAACGAATGAGCAGTTCTTC. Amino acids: CASSLGSGATNEQFF.

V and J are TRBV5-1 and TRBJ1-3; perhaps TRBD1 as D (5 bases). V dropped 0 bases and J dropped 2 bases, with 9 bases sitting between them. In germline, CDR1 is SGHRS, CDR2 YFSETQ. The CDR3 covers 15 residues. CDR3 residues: CASSLEGVTGNTIYF. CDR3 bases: TGCGCCAGCAGCTTGGAAGGGGTTACTGGAAACACCATATATTTT.

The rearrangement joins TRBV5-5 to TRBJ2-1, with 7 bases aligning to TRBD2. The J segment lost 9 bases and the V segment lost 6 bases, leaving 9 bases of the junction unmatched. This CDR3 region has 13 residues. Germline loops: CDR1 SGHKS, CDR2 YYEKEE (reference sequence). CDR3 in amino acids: CASTIGLGSEQFF. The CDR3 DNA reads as TGTGCCAGCACCATTGGACTAGGGTCTGAGCAGTTCTTC.

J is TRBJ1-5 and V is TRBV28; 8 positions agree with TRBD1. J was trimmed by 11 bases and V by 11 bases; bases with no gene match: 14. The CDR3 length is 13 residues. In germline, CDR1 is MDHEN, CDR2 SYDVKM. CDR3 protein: CAATDRGKGTQHF. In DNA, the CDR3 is TGTGCCGCCACCGACAGGGGTAAAGGAACCCAGCATTTT.

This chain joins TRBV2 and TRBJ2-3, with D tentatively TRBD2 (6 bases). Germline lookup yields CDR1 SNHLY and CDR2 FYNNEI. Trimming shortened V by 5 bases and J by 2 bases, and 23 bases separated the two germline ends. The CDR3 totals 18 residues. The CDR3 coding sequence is TGTGCCAGCAGTCCCAGTATCCCGGGGCTAGCGAACACAGATACGCAGTATTTT. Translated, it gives CASSPSIPGLANTDTQYF. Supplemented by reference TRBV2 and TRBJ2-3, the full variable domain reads EPEVTQTPSHQVTQMGQEVILRCVPISNHLYFYWYRQILGQKVEFLVSFYNNEISEKSEIFDDQFSVERPDGSNFTLKIRSTKLEDSAMYFCASSPSIPGLANTDTQYFGPGTRLTVL.

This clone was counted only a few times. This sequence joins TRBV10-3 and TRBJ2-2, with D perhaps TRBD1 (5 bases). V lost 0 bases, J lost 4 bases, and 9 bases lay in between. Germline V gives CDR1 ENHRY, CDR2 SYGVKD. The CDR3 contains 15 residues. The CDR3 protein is CAISESARGTGELFF. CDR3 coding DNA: TGTGCCATCAGTGAGTCAGCAAGGGGCACCGGGGAGCTGTTTTTT.

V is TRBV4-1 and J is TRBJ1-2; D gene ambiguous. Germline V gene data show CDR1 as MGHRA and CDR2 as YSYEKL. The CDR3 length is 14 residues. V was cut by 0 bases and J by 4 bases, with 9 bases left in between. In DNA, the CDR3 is TGCGCCAGCAGCCAAGATTGGCTTACCTATGGCTACACCTTC. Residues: CASSQDWLTYGYTF.

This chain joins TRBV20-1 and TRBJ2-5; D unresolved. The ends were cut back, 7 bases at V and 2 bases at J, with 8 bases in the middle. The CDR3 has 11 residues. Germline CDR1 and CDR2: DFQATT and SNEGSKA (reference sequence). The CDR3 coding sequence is TGCAGTGTCAATCCACAAGAGACCCAGTACTTC. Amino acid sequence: CSVNPQETQYF.

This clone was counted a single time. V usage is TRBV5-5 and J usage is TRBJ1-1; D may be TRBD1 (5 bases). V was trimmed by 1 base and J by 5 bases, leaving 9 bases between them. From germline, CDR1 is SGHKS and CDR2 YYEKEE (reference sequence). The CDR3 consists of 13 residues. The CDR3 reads CASSLIWGTEAFF. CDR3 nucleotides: TGTGCCAGCAGCTTGATTTGGGGGACTGAAGCTTTCTTT. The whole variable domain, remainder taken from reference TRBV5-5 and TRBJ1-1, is DAGVTQSPTHLIKTRGQQVTLRCSPISGHKSVSWYQQVLGQGPQFIFQYYEKEERGRGNFPDRFSARQFPNYSSELNVNALLLGDSALYLCASSLIWGTEAFFGQGTRLTVV.